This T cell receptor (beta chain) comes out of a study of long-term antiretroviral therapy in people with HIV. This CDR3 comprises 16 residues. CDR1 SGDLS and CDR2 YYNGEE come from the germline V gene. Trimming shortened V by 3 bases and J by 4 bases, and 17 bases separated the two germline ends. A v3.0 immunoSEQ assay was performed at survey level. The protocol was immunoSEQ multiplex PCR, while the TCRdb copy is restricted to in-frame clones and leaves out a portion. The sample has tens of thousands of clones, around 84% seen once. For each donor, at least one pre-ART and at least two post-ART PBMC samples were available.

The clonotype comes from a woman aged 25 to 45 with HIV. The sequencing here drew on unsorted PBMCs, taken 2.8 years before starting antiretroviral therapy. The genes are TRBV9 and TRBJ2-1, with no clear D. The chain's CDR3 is CASSASDKSSYNEQFF. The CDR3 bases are TGTGCCAGCAGCGCGTCTGACAAGAGTTCTTACAATGAGCAGTTCTTC.